This T cell receptor (beta chain) was sequenced during a study of blood T cell repertoires in COVID-19. The count of this clone is one. Generated by immunoSEQ multiplex PCR, the TCRdb table keeps only in-frame clones and is missing some. Among about 100,000 clones listed, 71% were seen once. This CDR3 has 16 residues. Germline V gene sequence: CDR1 MDHEN, CDR2 SYDVKM. Losses at the gene ends were 2 bases for V and 1 base for J; bases not matched to a gene: 3. The chain has TRBV28 and TRBJ2-4; 9 bases are a match to TRBD2. The clonotype was recovered from a woman aged 40 to 49 with acute or convalescent COVID-19. The sequenced material came from peripheral blood. The chain's CDR3 is CASSLGGGEAKNIQYF. The DNA of the CDR3 is TGTGCCAGCAGTTTAGGCGGGGGGGAGGCCAAAAACATTCAGTACTTC. The variable domain in full, with the rest retrieved from reference TRBV28 and TRBJ2-4, is DVKVTQSSRYLVKRTGEKVFLECVQDMDHENMFWYRQDPGLGLRLIYFSYDVKMKEKGDIPEGYSVSREKKERFSLILESASTNQTSMYLCASSLGGGEAKNIQYFGAGTRLSVL.